The present T cell receptor (beta chain) was sequenced within a study of cytomegalovirus exposure and HLA in healthy donors (dated by TCRdb to about 2017). Broadly, across the study: An earlier analysis of roughly 500 of the donors reported under 300 Gb of sequence data and 117 million unique TCR beta sequences obtained from around 190 million T cells. Approximately 310 gigabases of sequencing data and 70 million to 85 million unique TCR sequences were included in an early release covering 550 to 800 HLA-typed donors. The genetic ancestry cluster associated with self-reported Caucasian donors included 80% to 90% of the approximately 410 genotyped donors. The study aimed to test whether cataloging public T cell receptors could reveal signatures of past pathogen exposure. The T cell repertoires of 666 subjects were profiled by immunosequencing and related to cytomegalovirus serostatus. In addition to the first cohort of approximately 650 subjects, a separate validation cohort of approximately 110 different subjects was used. The study combined high-throughput TCR immunosequencing, statistical association of individual TCRs with disease status, and machine learning to predict cytomegalovirus infection status. A later analysis re-analyzed previously published TCR beta repertoires from 666 donors and added high-resolution HLA genotyping to study TCR occurrence patterns. Rather than using new phenotypic data, the later analysis identified candidate immune exposures from TCR beta sequences and from how often those sequences occurred across donors. To decide whether each TCR beta V gene segment behaved as functional or pseudogenic, an earlier analysis of fewer than 750 of the donors relied on high-throughput TCR beta sequencing. Donor age, sex, ethnicity and CMV serostatus were collected together with the repertoire data. A later genetic analysis took genome-wide SNP genotypes for about 55% of the 666 donors and used that subset as a discovery cohort. All discovery cohort repertoires had been generated using a single sequencing platform. Both class I and class II loci were covered by HLA typing, at four-digit resolution. The number of typed donors differed by locus: about 620-640 for A, B, C, DRB1 and DQB1; 500 to 550 for DQA1; over 600 for DPA1; and around 450 for DPB1. Four or five DR-DQ haplotypes were handled as single units for association and clustering, since linkage in the cohort was strong. On average, approximately 250,000 unique TCR beta nucleotide sequences were sequenced per donor among about 400 genotyped donors of the cohort, with about 17% of those sequences being non-productive. The full study reports these points: A later analysis found that TCR association rates varied across HLA loci, with DRB1 alleles showing the most associated TCRs and HLA-C alleles the fewest. Most TCR sequences were seen in very few donors, while some public TCRs were found in many individuals. An association between a missense DCLRE1C variant and V-gene and J-gene trimming of TCR beta chains was found in a later genetic analysis and replicated in an independent cohort. The study gave a list of 150 to 200 TCR beta chains associated with cytomegalovirus. In both the original and validation cohorts, the classifier was reported to diagnose cytomegalovirus status with high specificity and sensitivity. Because counts were too low, more than 15 rarely observed V segments, including chromosome 9 orphons, were left out of the earlier analysis of 500 to 750 of the donors. A later analysis associated 16,951 TCR beta sequences with specific HLA alleles at a false discovery rate of 0.05. Three of the identified cytomegalovirus-associated TCR beta chains were confirmed in vitro to be specific for cytomegalovirus antigens. The authors suggested that the approach could potentially be extended to other disease states and immunological phenotypes. CMV serostatus was the only immune exposure information available for the cohort. According to a later analysis, parvovirus B19, influenza, CMV and Epstein-Barr virus appeared linked to several top co-occurrence clusters. A cluster of highly shared sequence variants was judged likely to be a technical artifact of the sequencing pipeline. Presence/absence analyses assumed roughly uniform sequencing depth across donors, an assumption that may not hold. When HLA alleles, especially DR and DQ, strongly co-occurred, TCR associations were difficult to assign to individual alleles. Because HLA typing was unavailable for some donors at each locus, only the typed subset was used in association tests. In an earlier analysis of 500 to 650 of the donors, most TCR beta V segments appeared in productive rearrangements about 90% or about 30% of the time, broadly matching IMGT annotations. Linkage disequilibrium might explain the correlated functional status among segregating V segments, but an unknown experimental factor could not be excluded. According to a later analysis, most CMV-associated TCR beta chains appeared to be HLA-restricted, and the HLA associations seemed to be driven largely by CMV exposure. In this cohort, only TCR beta chains were sequenced, and detectable features were limited by the absence of alpha or paired-chain data. A later genetic analysis reported fewer N-insertions in productive TCRs among donors in an Asian-associated ancestry cluster than the roughly 700-donor mean. A further reported finding was that TCR beta sequences accurately predicted the HLA-A and HLA-B alleles for most subjects in the first cohort. Some IMGT-functional V segments, including TRBV6-2 and TRBV6-3, could not be distinguished by the 87-base-pair reads and were therefore excluded. In a later analysis, HLA-associated TCR beta chains were found to be more clonally expanded and to have lower generation probabilities than equally common non-associated chains.

As concerns this clone: Its antigen has not been determined. Per-nucleotide qualities are absent, and no much larger clonotype sits a single base away.

Receptors were amplified or captured by the immunoSEQ multiplex PCR assay. For the multiplex PCR, a mixture combining 60 forward primers for TCR Vbeta segments and 13 reverse primers for TCR Jbeta segments was used. A multiplex PCR assay on genomic DNA amplified the CDR3 region of rearranged TCR beta genes. The Illumina HiSeq System was used to sequence the amplified TCR beta libraries as 87-base-pair reads. The study's own analysis went as follows. In a later analysis, approximately 74 million unique TCR beta chains were counted across the 500 to 850 repertoires, and approximately 9.9 million of these chains were shared by at least two donors. A nearest-neighbor algorithm error-corrected the raw reads and collapsed the reads into unique sequences, merging closely related sequences to remove PCR and sequencing errors. V, D and J gene segments were assigned by aligning CDR3 sequences to IMGT reference sequences. For a sequence to be retained, at least a six-nucleotide match to both a V gene segment and a J gene segment was required. Rearrangements were called productive when the CDR3 lacked stop codons and stayed in frame with V and J; all others were non-productive. CDR3 was defined by IMGT convention, running from the second conserved V-encoded cysteine to the conserved J-encoded phenylalanine. In an earlier analysis of 500 to 650 of the donors, sequences lacking an unambiguous match to a single V gene segment were excluded. In an earlier analysis of several hundred of the donors, V segments were called functional above 56.7% productive rearrangements and were called segregating when the between-donor standard deviation exceeded 5%. A statistical classification framework was built to diagnose cytomegalovirus status from the catalog of TCR beta chain sequences. V and J gene assignment, in a later analysis, came from comparing TCR nucleotide sequences with IMGT/GENE-DB human TR gene sequences. The TCRdist pipeline was used in a later analysis to assign CDR3 sequences and most-parsimonious VDJ recombination scenarios. In a later analysis, every TCR beta chain was defined by the combination of its CDR3 amino acid sequence and its V-gene family, and reads without a unique V-gene family were dropped. A later analysis removed over 500 highly shared, low-generation-probability nucleotide sequences to deal with suspected cross-contamination and a sequencing artifact. In a later analysis, a clonal expansion index was calculated for each public chain from normalized within-repertoire ranks of inferred template counts. In a later analysis, generation probabilities were computed using a VDJ recombination model fitted to out-of-frame rearrangements, and the results were checked against IGoR. A later analysis scored TCR-TCR, TCR-HLA and TCR-CMV co-occurrence with hypergeometric tests, applying a repertoire-size bias correction to TCR pairs. False discovery rates were estimated in a later analysis by permuting HLA or CMV assignments 20 times. In a later analysis, co-occurring TCRs were grouped with DBSCAN, and TCRdist sequence similarity was added when clustering was performed within HLA-allele-positive subsets. For co-occurrence clustering, repertoires with fewer than 30,000 or more than 120,000 public chains were excluded, along with four to six repertoires with anomalous nucleotide sharing. TCRdb carries this immuneACCESS record with in-frame sequences only. Its versions omit some clonotypes, under half of them owing to an unresolved V gene in the studies checked, with the rest unexplained. The DNA was the basis for D and trimming; V, J and clone size are from that table. Present in this sample are around 210,000 clones, roughly 85% of which were seen just once. Around 0.22% of the sample rests with the top ten.

V drops 3 bases and J drops 2 bases, leaving 17 bases in between. The CDR3 covers 16 residues, taking in both the cysteine and the phenylalanine. Only CDR3 DNA remains: 48 bases, in frame from the first base. CDR1 and CDR2 are drawn from the germline V gene (reference sequence): WNHNN, SYGVQD. The cohort consisted of 666 healthy bone marrow donors. All cohort members were sampled while nominally healthy, although unrecorded immune exposures were likely present. The donor was CMV seronegative and was included in the group of 352 seronegative cohort members. Every donor gave a peripheral blood sample, and the peripheral blood mononuclear cells from that sample were used for TCR beta sequencing. The Qiagen DNeasy Blood Extraction Kit was used to extract genomic DNA from the blood cell samples.

Rearrangement joined TRBV10-1 to TRBJ2-7, with no confident D gene call. The material sequenced was PBMCs. This TCR was sampled from a girl aged 2-10 years in good health and CMV-seronegative. The DNA sequence reads TGCGCCAGCAGTGACCAGAAGACACCCTCGCCCTACGAGCAGTACTTC. It is translated as CASSDQKTPSPYEQYF.